This T cell receptor beta chain was documented in a study of monozygotic twins with inflammatory bowel disease. From its re-call of the 5' RACE reads, TCRdb lists each CDR3 protein once, without DNA. The sample includes 85,000 to 110,000 distinct CDR3 sequences. This CDR3 is built from 16 residues. Germline CDR1 and CDR2: LGHNA and YSLEER. The sample taken for sequencing was blood. The TCR was taken from a human donor with ulcerative colitis or Crohn's disease, or a healthy co-twin of an affected twin (not recorded which). The chain recombines TRBV4-3 with TRBJ2-2; TCRdb indicates TRBD1, and absent DNA this call remains unverified. CDR3 residues: CASSQRTVSNTGELFF.